These 24 T cell receptor beta chains came from one sample sequenced in a study of STAT5B mutations in CD4+ large granular lymphocyte leukemia. The data were produced by immunoSEQ multiplex PCR, yet TCRdb's version contains in-frame clones alone and is incomplete. Among approximately 1,200 clones listed, 77% were seen once. Sequencing input: PBMCs. The receptor source for this set is a man in his sixties or seventies with CD4+ T-cell large granular lymphocyte leukemia.

The chain joins TRBV18 to TRBJ1-3; D gene unclear. Trimming pared 1 base from V and 0 bases from J, leaving 16 bases between. CDR1 is KGHSH and CDR2 is LQKENI in the germline V gene. The CDR3 length is 18 residues. The CDR3 DNA sequence: TGTGCCAGCTCACCACTTGGCACTTTCTTCAGCTCTGGAAACACCATATATTTT. Amino acid sequence: CASSPLGTFFSSGNTIYF. The full variable domain, with the rest looked up from reference TRBV18 and TRBJ1-3, is NAGVMQNPRHLVRRRGQEARLRCSPMKGHSHVYWYRQLPEEGLKFMVYLQKENIIDESGMPKERFSAEFPKEGPSILRIQQVVRGDSAAYFCASSPLGTFFSSGNTIYFGEGSWLTVV.

The chain couples TRBV4-1 to TRBJ1-2; D not certain. The CDR3 consists of 14 residues. Germline V gives CDR1 MGHRA, CDR2 YSYEKL. The ends were cut back, 1 base at V and 0 bases at J, with 6 bases in the middle. CDR3 coding DNA: TGCGCCAGCAGCCAAGGATCTTCTAACTATGGCTACACCTTC. It is translated as CASSQGSSNYGYTF.

V and J are TRBV5-1 and TRBJ2-7; D is perhaps TRBD2 (7 bases). The CDR3 consists of 15 residues. Germline CDR1 is SGHRS and CDR2 is YFSETQ. Deletions cut 1 base from V and 1 base from J, with 12 bases between. The DNA for the CDR3 is TGCGCCAGCAGCTTGCGGGGGGACAATTCCTACGAGCAGTACTTC. It encodes CASSLRGDNSYEQYF.

The chain couples TRBV4-3 to TRBJ1-1, with D hard to call. Germline V lookup: CDR1 LGHNA, CDR2 YSLEER. The V gene lost 1 base and the J gene lost 8 bases, with 14 bases spanning the gap. The CDR3 is made up of 14 amino acids. CDR3 in amino acids: CASSQVSGRAEAFF. The CDR3 DNA reads as TGCGCCAGCAGCCAAGTATCCGGGCGGGCGGAAGCTTTCTTT.

The rearrangement links TRBV7-8 to TRBJ1-2; the D is unclear. Trimming took off 5 bases at V and 7 bases at J, with 17 bases between the two ends. The CDR3 consists of 14 residues. Germline lookup yields CDR1 SGHVS and CDR2 FQNEAQ. CDR3 protein: CASSLGEPLGGYTF. CDR3 in DNA: TGTGCCAGCAGCCTCGGGGAACCCTTAGGTGGCTACACCTTC. The full variable domain, its missing parts supplied by reference TRBV7-8 and TRBJ1-2, is GAGVSQSPRYKVAKRGQDVALRCDPISGHVSLFWYQQALGQGPEFLTYFQNEAQLDKSGLPSDRFFAERPEGSVSTLKIQRTQQEDSAVYLCASSLGEPLGGYTFGSGTRLTVV.

The chain carries TRBV5-4 and TRBJ1-2; no reliable D call. The V end was cut by 4 bases, the J end by 0 bases, with 7 bases between. The CDR3 runs 13 residues. Germline V gene lookup returns CDR1 SGHNT and CDR2 YYREEE (reference sequence). CDR3 bases: TGTGCCAGCAGCCGGACTGCTAACTATGGCTACACCTTC. Its protein is CASSRTANYGYTF.

The count of this clone is one. V is TRBV15 and J is TRBJ1-5; 11 nucleotides align to TRBD1. Per germline, CDR1 LNHNV and CDR2 YYDKDF (reference sequence). V trimming: 6 bases; J trimming: 7 bases; junction bases outside the gene matches: 8. The CDR3 has 15 residues. CDR3 residues: CATRGTGGRGQPQHF. In DNA form, the CDR3 reads TGTGCCACCAGGGGGACAGGGGGACGTGGGCAGCCCCAGCATTTT.

V usage is TRBV2 and J usage is TRBJ1-5; TRBD1 matches at 10 bases. Germline loops: CDR1 SNHLY, CDR2 FYNNEI. The CDR3 has 17 amino acids. V trimming: 7 bases; J trimming: 3 bases; junction bases outside the gene matches: 12. The CDR3 DNA is TGTGCCAGCACCGAAGGTATTGGACAGGGGGACAATCAGCCCCAGCATTTT. Residues: CASTEGIGQGDNQPQHF.

The genes are TRBV18 and TRBJ2-7; TRBD2 matches 7 bases. The CDR3 totals 13 residues. V shed 4 bases and J 2 bases; nucleotides not matched to a gene: 2. Germline V gene data show CDR1 as KGHSH and CDR2 as LQKENI. CDR3 bases: TGTGCCAGCTCACGAAGCGGGGCCTACGAGCAGTACTTC. Protein sequence: CASSRSGAYEQYF.

The rearrangement links TRBV6-5 to TRBJ1-1; 8 bases line up with TRBD1. V was pared by 2 bases and J by 7 bases, with 3 bases of the junction left unmatched. This CDR3 spans 13 amino acids. Germline CDR1 reads MNHEY; CDR2 reads SVGAGI. The CDR3 sequence is CASSYQGAVEAFF. The CDR3 DNA reads TGTGCCAGCAGTTACCAGGGGGCGGTTGAAGCTTTCTTT.

The rearrangement uses TRBV6-6 and TRBJ1-1; 11 bases fit TRBD1. The junction had 0 bases not matched to a gene; V was cut back by 5 bases and J by 1 base. This CDR3 is 14 amino acids long. The germline V gene encodes CDR1 MNHNY and CDR2 SVGAGI (reference sequence). CDR3: CASSGTGGNTEAFF. The CDR3 DNA reads as TGTGCCAGCAGTGGGACAGGGGGGAACACTGAAGCTTTCTTT.

The chain couples TRBV10-3 to TRBJ1-1; D not resolved. The CDR3 totals 12 residues. The V end lost 0 bases, the J end lost 8 bases, and 7 bases lay between the germline ends. Germline V gives CDR1 ENHRY, CDR2 SYGVKD. This CDR3 reads CAISESRAEAFF. The CDR3 DNA sequence: TGTGCCATCAGTGAGTCCCGGGCAGAAGCTTTCTTT.

The genes are TRBV7-9 and TRBJ2-7; TRBD1 aligns across 8 bases. The trim removed 0 bases at V and 3 bases at J, leaving 4 bases unmatched. This CDR3 comprises 15 residues. Germline CDR1 SEHNR, CDR2 FQNEAQ (reference sequence). The CDR3 loop reads CASSLALRGHYEQYF. CDR3 sequence (DNA): TGTGCCAGCAGCTTAGCCCTCAGGGGGCACTACGAGCAGTACTTC.

This rearrangement joins TRBV7-2 to TRBJ2-7; D is uncertain. The germline gives CDR1 SGHTA, CDR2 FQGNSA. The germline V and J ends were trimmed by 3 bases and 3 bases, with 6 bases remaining between them. The CDR3 extends over 12 amino acids. In DNA form, the CDR3 reads TGTGCCAGCAGCTTCAACCTCTACGAGCAGTACTTC. It specifies CASSFNLYEQYF.

The V and J genes are TRBV5-4 and TRBJ2-3; the D is unclear. Deletions cut 5 bases from V and 2 bases from J, with 9 bases between. The V gene's germline CDR1 is SGHNT and CDR2 YYREEE (reference sequence). This CDR3 contains 13 residues. In nucleotides, the CDR3 is TGTGCCAGCAGAAAGGGAACCACAGATACGCAGTATTTT. Protein sequence: CASRKGTTDTQYF.

The chain recombines TRBV5-4 with TRBJ1-2; 7 bases agree with TRBD1. J lost 3 bases, V lost 4 bases, and 6 bases had no gene match. In germline, CDR1 is SGHNT, CDR2 YYREEE (reference sequence). The CDR3 runs to 14 residues. In DNA, the CDR3 is TGTGCCAGCAGCGCCCTACAGGGGTACTATGGCTACACCTTC. Its translation is CASSALQGYYGYTF.

Sample share makes this clone medium-sized. The rearrangement joins TRBV6-9 to TRBJ2-7, with 7 positions matching TRBD1. The CDR3 loop spans 13 amino acids. Germline V gene lookup returns CDR1 MNHGY and CDR2 SVAAGI. Germline trimming cut 3 bases from V and 8 bases from J; bases unmatched to any gene: 7. This CDR3 reads CASSYQGQSKQYF. The CDR3 nucleotides are TGTGCCAGCAGTTACCAGGGACAGAGTAAGCAGTACTTC.

This clone occurred a few times. V and J are TRBV10-3 and TRBJ1-1; tentative D call: TRBD1 (5 bases). V dropped 4 bases and J dropped 0 bases, with 12 bases sitting between them. Per germline, CDR1 ENHRY and CDR2 SYGVKD. The CDR3 extends over 15 amino acids. The CDR3, as DNA: TGTGCCATCAGTGGGACGGCGGGGGTGAACACTGAAGCTTTCTTT. This translates into CAISGTAGVNTEAFF.

This clone was seen a handful of times. This chain uses TRBV9 with TRBJ1-2, with TRBD1 matching 11 bases. The J segment lost 6 bases and the V segment lost 4 bases, leaving 5 bases of the junction unmatched. Germline-derived CDR1 and CDR2 are SGDLS and YYNGEE. The CDR3 covers 14 residues. Written as DNA, the CDR3 is TGTGCCAGCAGCAGAGGACAGGGGGCCGATGGCTACACCTTC. Its protein product is CASSRGQGADGYTF.

The chain combines TRBV18 with TRBJ2-5; 8 nucleotides agree with TRBD2. CDR1 and CDR2 from the germline V gene are KGHSH and LQKENI. CDR3 length: 15 residues. The V segment lost 0 bases and the J segment 5 bases; nucleotides outside the gene matches: 5. CDR3 sequence: CASSPPGRVGETQYF. Here the CDR3 DNA reads TGTGCCAGCTCACCACCCGGGAGGGTGGGGGAGACCCAGTACTTC.

For the CDR3, the DNA is TGTGCCAGCAGCCGAACCCTCACTGGGACAGGGAATGGCTACACCTTC. It encodes CASSRTLTGTGNGYTF. This rearrangement joins TRBV6-6 to TRBJ1-2; 9 nucleotides align to TRBD1. The V and J ends lost 6 bases and 6 bases, in that order; junction bases with no gene match: 14. CDR1 is MNHNY, CDR2 SVGAGI, per germline (reference sequence). The CDR3 length is 16 residues.

V and J are TRBV2 and TRBJ2-7; TRBD2 matches 15 bases. V lost 9 bases, J lost 3 bases, and 15 bases stayed unmatched. Germline V CDR1 and CDR2: SNHLY, FYNNEI. The CDR3 totals 18 residues. Here the CDR3 reads CASLPGLAGGKLLYEQYF. DNA of the CDR3: TGTGCCAGTCTACCGGGACTAGCGGGGGGCAAACTTCTCTACGAGCAGTACTTC.

CDR3 coding DNA: TGCGCCAGCAGTAATCAGGGGGGAAACTACGAGCAGTACTTC. This gives the protein CASSNQGGNYEQYF. This rearrangement joins TRBV10-2 to TRBJ2-7, with TRBD1 as a possible D gene (7 bases). Deletions cut 5 bases from V and 3 bases from J, with 14 bases between. Germline-derived CDR1 and CDR2 are WSHSY and SAAADI. This CDR3 is 14 amino acids long.

The chain recombines TRBV5-1 with TRBJ2-2; D is perhaps TRBD2 (6 bases). The CDR3 has 17 amino acids. Trimming removed 0 bases at V and 2 bases at J, with 14 bases between. The germline V gene has CDR1 SGHRS and CDR2 YFSETQ. CDR3 in amino acids: CASSLGNRDFNTGELFF. As DNA, the CDR3 is TGCGCCAGCAGCTTGGGTAACCGGGACTTTAACACCGGGGAGCTGTTTTTT.